The next 3 T cell receptor beta chains were all read from a single sample in a study of T cell responses to AZD1222 COVID-19 vaccine. The assay was immunoSEQ multiplex PCR, and TCRdb's table has in-frame clones only and misses some. The sample holds roughly 120,000 clones, roughly 90% seen once. The sample consisted of peripheral blood, taken 28 days after the second AZD1222 dose. The receptors originated from an adult who received the AZD1222 COVID-19 vaccine.

The chain joins TRBV29-1 to TRBJ1-1; no clear D gene. This CDR3 is 13 amino acids long. V was shortened by 4 bases and J by 2 bases, with 11 bases between the two germline ends. The germline V gene has CDR1 SQVTM and CDR2 ANQGSEA. CDR3 amino acids: CSVARVENTEAFF. The CDR3 coding sequence is TGCAGCGTTGCGCGGGTCGAAAACACTGAAGCTTTCTTT.

This clone appeared once. The sample holds other DNA sequences that translate to the same CDR3. This CDR3 is CASSLGTGGNQPQHF. CDR3 in DNA: TGTGCCAGCAGCTTAGGGACAGGAGGAAATCAGCCCCAGCATTTT. The chain is built from TRBV7-9 and TRBJ1-5; 7 nucleotides match TRBD1. The CDR3 consists of 15 residues. The V gene's germline CDR1 is SEHNR and CDR2 FQNEAQ (reference sequence). The ends lost 1 base at V and 4 bases at J; junction bases unmatched: 4.

The rearrangement joins TRBV18 to TRBJ1-1; perhaps TRBD1 as D (6 bases). CDR3 size: 13 residues. The germline CDR1 and CDR2 sequences are KGHSH and LQKENI. Trimming took off 5 bases at V and 6 bases at J, with 13 bases between the two ends. The CDR3 loop is CASSYTRGPEAFF. CDR3 nucleotide sequence: TGTGCCAGCTCATACACTCGGGGGCCTGAAGCTTTCTTT.